The 14 T cell receptor beta chains below were found in one sample sequenced in a study of monozygotic twins with inflammatory bowel disease. From its re-call of the 5' RACE reads, TCRdb lists each CDR3 protein once, without DNA. The table for this sample gives 120,000 to 150,000 distinct CDR3 sequences. Sample: blood. The source is a human donor with ulcerative colitis or Crohn's disease, or a healthy co-twin of an affected twin (not recorded which).

The chain employs TRBV12-3 or TRBV12-4 and TRBJ2-7; the TCRdb D gene call, TRBD1, has no DNA to confirm it. The CDR3 runs to 13 residues. The CDR3 region is CASSSQGFGEQYF.

V usage is TRBV7-2 and J usage is TRBJ2-3; TCRdb's assignment of TRBD2 cannot be checked, as there is no DNA. The CDR3 extends over 15 amino acids. Germline V gene lookup returns CDR1 SGHTA and CDR2 FQGNSA. CDR3 sequence: CASSLEASSTDTQYF.

The J gene is TRBJ2-7, the V gene TRBV4-2; TCRdb's D call of TRBD2 is untestable without DNA. The CDR3 spans 16 residues. CDR1 and CDR2 from the germline V gene are LGHNA and YNFKEQ. The CDR3 loop is CASSQDPLAGDFEQYF.

The chain recombines TRBV5-1 with TRBJ2-7; the TCRdb call, TRBD1, lacks DNA for checking. Per germline, CDR1 SGHRS and CDR2 YFSETQ. The CDR3 is 13 amino acids. CDR3 residues: CASSLYRDDEQYF.

The genes are TRBV12-3 or TRBV12-4 and TRBJ2-6; TCRdb outputs TRBD1, but without DNA this stays unchecked. The CDR3 is made up of 16 amino acids. CDR3 sequence: CASSQGTGSGANVLTF.

J is TRBJ2-5 and V is TRBV9; TCRdb returns TRBD1, unconfirmable since there is no DNA. This CDR3 has 15 residues. The germline V gene encodes CDR1 SGDLS and CDR2 YYNGEE. CDR3 loop: CASSVEGTGQETQYF.

The chain has TRBV4-1 and TRBJ2-7; TCRdb lists TRBD1, though no DNA is available to test this call. CDR3 size: 15 residues. Germline loops: CDR1 MGHRA, CDR2 YSYEKL. CDR3 sequence reads: CASSQENRGTYEQYF.

This chain uses TRBV20-1 with TRBJ1-5; TCRdb calls TRBD1, which cannot be checked without DNA. Germline CDR1 DFQATT, CDR2 SNEGSKA (reference sequence). The CDR3 extends over 15 amino acids. CDR3: CSAREAGVTNQPQHF.

This chain links TRBV28 with TRBJ1-1; checking the TCRdb D call of TRBD1 is not possible without DNA. CDR3 size: 13 residues. Germline V gene sequence: CDR1 MDHEN, CDR2 SYDVKM. This CDR3 is CASSLPGGTEAFF.

The gene calls are TRBV9 and TRBJ2-1. The CDR3 contains 15 residues. Per the germline V gene, CDR1 is SGDLS and CDR2 is YYNGEE. The CDR3 loop is CASSVNRVMTGEQFF.

The chain carries TRBV5-6 and TRBJ2-7; absent DNA, TCRdb's TRBD1 call cannot be checked. Germline CDR1 is SGHDT and CDR2 is YYEEEE. The CDR3 has 17 amino acids. The CDR3 loop reads CASSSRRDRGSSYEQYF.

The chain combines TRBV20-1 with TRBJ2-7; TCRdb gives TRBD1 as the D gene, but with no DNA this cannot be confirmed. The CDR3 consists of 12 residues. Germline assignment: CDR1 DFQATT and CDR2 SNEGSKA (reference sequence). CDR3 amino acids: CSAGPGSYEQYF.

The chain recombines TRBV30 with TRBJ1-1; TCRdb's D gene call, TRBD1, goes unchecked for lack of DNA. CDR1 and CDR2 (germline): GTSNPN, SVGIG (reference sequence). The CDR3 contains 14 residues. The CDR3 is CACTGVPLNTEAFF.

The rearrangement links TRBV19 to TRBJ1-2; as DNA is missing, the TRBD1 call by TCRdb cannot be tested. Germline loops: CDR1 LNHDA, CDR2 SQIVND (reference sequence). CDR3 length: 18 residues. Here the CDR3 reads CASTHRRRQGELNYGYTF.